Here is one TCR beta chain with its context. Assay used: immunoSEQ multiplex PCR; TCRdb lists only in-frame clones, some missing. The table has 400,000 to 450,000 clones, about 92% seen once. The data were obtained in a study of blood T cell repertoires in COVID-19. The wider study: Whether acute or convalescent, the COVID-19 samples came from the United States, Italy and Spain.

Ages ranged from about 18 to 100 years, with residence in 24 US areas. Either two negative PCRs, clearance, or symptom resolution qualified Cohort 3 donors as recovered. Trimming pared 0 bases from V and 6 bases from J, leaving 6 bases between. Germline V gives CDR1 SGDLS, CDR2 YYNGEE. This CDR3 spans 13 amino acids. The sample consisted of PBMCs or T cells enriched from blood (not recorded which). This clonotype originated in a man between 18 and 35 years old who had recovered from COVID-19. This chain uses TRBV9 with TRBJ2-2, with D unresolved. CDR3 sequence reads: CASSVVPAGELFF. Here the CDR3 DNA reads TGTGCCAGCAGCGTAGTCCCCGCCGGGGAGCTGTTTTTT.